This TCR beta chain was observed in a study of PD-1 blockade in classical Hodgkin lymphoma. With no exception, relapse followed autologous stem cell transplantation in all patients, and brentuximab vedotin exposure varied. Study-wide findings and caveats: Complete responders had baseline diversity similar to newly diagnosed patients. Relapsed/refractory patients reportedly had lower baseline diversity than newly diagnosed patients.

V was cut by 6 bases and J by 0 bases, with 9 bases left in between. CDR3 length equals 13 residues. Per the germline V gene, CDR1 is LNHDA and CDR2 is SQIVND (reference sequence). Sequencing used immunoSEQ multiplex PCR; TCRdb keeps in-frame clones, though not all of them. The data contain 13,000 or so clones, around 80% of them singletons. Turning to this clone: The antigen is not known.

The chain employs TRBV19 and TRBJ2-7, with a weak D call TRBD2 (6 bases). This specimen consisted of peripheral blood mononuclear cells (PBMCs), obtained at baseline. This clonotype originated in a human donor with classical Hodgkin lymphoma. CDR3 residues: CASSVTSSYEQYF. The CDR3 DNA sequence: TGTGCCAGTAGCGTGACTAGCTCCTACGAGCAGTACTTC. Filled out from reference TRBV19 and TRBJ2-7, the complete variable domain reads DGGITQSPKYLFRKEGQNVTLSCEQNLNHDAMYWYRQDPGQGLRLIYYSQIVNDFQKGDIAEGYSVSREKKESFPLTVTSAQKNPTAFYLCASSVTSSYEQYFGPGTRLTVT.